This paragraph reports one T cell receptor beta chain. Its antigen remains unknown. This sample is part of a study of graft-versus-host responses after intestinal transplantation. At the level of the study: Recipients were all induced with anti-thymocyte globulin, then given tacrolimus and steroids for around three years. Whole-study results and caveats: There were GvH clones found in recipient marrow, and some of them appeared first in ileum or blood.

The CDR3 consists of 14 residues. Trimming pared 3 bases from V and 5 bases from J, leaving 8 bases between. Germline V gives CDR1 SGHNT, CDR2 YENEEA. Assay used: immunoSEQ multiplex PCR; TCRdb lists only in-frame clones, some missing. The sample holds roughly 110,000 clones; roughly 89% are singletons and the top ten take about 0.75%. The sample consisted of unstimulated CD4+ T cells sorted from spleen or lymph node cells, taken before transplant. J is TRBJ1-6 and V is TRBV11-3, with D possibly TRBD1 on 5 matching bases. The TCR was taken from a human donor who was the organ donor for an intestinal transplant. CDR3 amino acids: CASSFTRDNSPLHF. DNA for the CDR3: TGTGCCAGCAGCTTCACCAGGGATAATTCACCCCTCCACTTT.